These 2 T cell receptor beta chains came from one sample sequenced in a study of beta chain features in type 1 diabetes. Isolated RNA was reverse transcribed in full, so expressed TCRB transcripts were sequenced. Data came from immunoSEQ multiplex PCR; TCRdb stores just in-frame clones and leaves some out. The data contain about 350,000 clones, roughly a fifth of them singletons. The source material was naive CD4+ T cells from blood. The receptor set was obtained from a woman between 18 and 29 years old in good health.

The chain combines TRBV5-4 with TRBJ1-1; tentative D call: TRBD1 (5 bases). Germline values: CDR1 SGHNT, CDR2 YYREEE (reference sequence). The CDR3 extends over 12 amino acids. V was shortened by 0 bases and J by 7 bases, with 7 bases between the two germline ends. DNA of the CDR3: TGTGCCAGCAGCTTGGACGGACATGAAGCTTTCTTT. This translates into CASSLDGHEAFF.

CDR3 coding DNA: TGTGCCAGCTCACTCCTAGCGGGAGCTGGTACCCACGAGCAGTACTTC. The encoded protein is CASSLLAGAGTHEQYF. The chain uses TRBV18 and TRBJ2-7; 10 bases line up with TRBD2. Trimming at V came to 4 bases and at J to 5 bases, leaving 11 bases not matched to a gene. Germline V gene data show CDR1 as KGHSH and CDR2 as LQKENI. The CDR3 totals 16 residues.